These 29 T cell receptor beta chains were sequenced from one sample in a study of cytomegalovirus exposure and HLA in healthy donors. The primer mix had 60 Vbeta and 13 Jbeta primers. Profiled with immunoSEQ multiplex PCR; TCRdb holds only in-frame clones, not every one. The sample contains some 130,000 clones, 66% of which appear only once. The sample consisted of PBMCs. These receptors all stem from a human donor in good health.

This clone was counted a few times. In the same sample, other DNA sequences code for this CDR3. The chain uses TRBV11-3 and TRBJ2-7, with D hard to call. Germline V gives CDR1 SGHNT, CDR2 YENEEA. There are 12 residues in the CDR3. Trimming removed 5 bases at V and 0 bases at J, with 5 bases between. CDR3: CASSLSSYEQYF. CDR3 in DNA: TGTGCCAGCAGCCTGAGCTCCTACGAGCAGTACTTC. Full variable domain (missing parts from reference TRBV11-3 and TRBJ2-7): EAGVVQSPRYKIIEKKQPVAFWCNPISGHNTLYWYLQNLGQGPELLIRYENEEAVDDSQLPKDRFSAERLKGVDSTLKIQPAELGDSAVYLCASSLSSYEQYFGPGTRLTVT.

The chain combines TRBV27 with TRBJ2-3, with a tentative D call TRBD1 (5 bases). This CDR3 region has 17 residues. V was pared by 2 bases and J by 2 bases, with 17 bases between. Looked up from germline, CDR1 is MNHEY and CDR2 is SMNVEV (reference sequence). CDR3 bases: TGTGCCAGCAGTTTAGGGGCCCCACGCCTTAACACAGATACGCAGTATTTT. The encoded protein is CASSLGAPRLNTDTQYF.

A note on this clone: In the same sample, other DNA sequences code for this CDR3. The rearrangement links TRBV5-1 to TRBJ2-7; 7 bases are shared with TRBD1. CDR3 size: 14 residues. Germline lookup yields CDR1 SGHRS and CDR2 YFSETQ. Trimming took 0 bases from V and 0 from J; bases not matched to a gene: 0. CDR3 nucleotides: TGCGCCAGCAGCTTGGGACAGGGCTCCTACGAGCAGTACTTC. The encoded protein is CASSLGQGSYEQYF. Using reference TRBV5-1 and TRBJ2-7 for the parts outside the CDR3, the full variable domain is KAGVTQTPRYLIKTRGQQVTLSCSPISGHRSVSWYQQTPGQGLQFLFEYFSETQRNKGNFPGRFSGRQFSNSRSEMNVSTLELGDSALYLCASSLGQGSYEQYFGPGTRLTVT.

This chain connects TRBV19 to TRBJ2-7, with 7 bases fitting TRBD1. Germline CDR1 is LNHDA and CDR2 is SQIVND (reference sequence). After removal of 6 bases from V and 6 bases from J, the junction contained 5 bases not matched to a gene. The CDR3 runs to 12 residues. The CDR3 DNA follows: TGTGCCAGTAGACAGGGGAGAGGCGAGCAGTACTTC. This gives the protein CASRQGRGEQYF.

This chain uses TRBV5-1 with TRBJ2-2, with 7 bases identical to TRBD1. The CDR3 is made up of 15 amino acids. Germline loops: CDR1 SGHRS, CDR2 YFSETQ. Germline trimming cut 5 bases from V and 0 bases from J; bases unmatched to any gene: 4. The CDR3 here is CASRTGAANTGELFF. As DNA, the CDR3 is TGCGCCAGCAGAACAGGGGCGGCGAACACCGGGGAGCTGTTTTTT.

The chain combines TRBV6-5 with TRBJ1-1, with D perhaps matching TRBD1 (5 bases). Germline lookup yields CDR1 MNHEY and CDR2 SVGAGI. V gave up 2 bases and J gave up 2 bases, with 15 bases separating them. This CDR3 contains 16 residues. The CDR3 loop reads CASSYPPSTANTEAFF. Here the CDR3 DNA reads TGTGCCAGCAGTTACCCCCCCTCGACAGCAAACACTGAAGCTTTCTTT.

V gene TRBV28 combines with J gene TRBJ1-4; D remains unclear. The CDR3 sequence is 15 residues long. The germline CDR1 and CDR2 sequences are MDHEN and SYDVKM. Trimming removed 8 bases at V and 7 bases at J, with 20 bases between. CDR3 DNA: TGTGCCAGCCAAGAACCGGGGTATCGAGGTGAAAAACTGTTTTTT. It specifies CASQEPGYRGEKLFF.

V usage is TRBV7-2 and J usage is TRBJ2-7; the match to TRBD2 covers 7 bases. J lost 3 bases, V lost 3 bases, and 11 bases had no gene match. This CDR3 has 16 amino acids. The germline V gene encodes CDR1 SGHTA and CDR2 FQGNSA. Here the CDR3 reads CASSLATLAEGYEQYF. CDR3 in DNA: TGTGCCAGCAGCTTGGCCACGCTAGCGGAGGGCTACGAGCAGTACTTC.

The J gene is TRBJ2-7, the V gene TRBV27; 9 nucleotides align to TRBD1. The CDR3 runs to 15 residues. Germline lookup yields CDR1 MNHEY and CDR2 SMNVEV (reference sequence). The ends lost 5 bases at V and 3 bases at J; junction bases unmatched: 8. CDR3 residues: CASSAPGQGLYEQYF. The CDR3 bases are TGTGCCAGCAGTGCCCCGGGACAGGGACTCTACGAGCAGTACTTC.

CDR3 amino acids: CASSRAQGTILAKNIQYF. The CDR3, as DNA: TGTGCCAGCAGCCGAGCACAGGGTACAATCCTAGCCAAAAACATTCAGTACTTC. The chain carries TRBV5-4 and TRBJ2-4, with D possibly being TRBD1 (6 bases). From germline, CDR1 is SGHNT and CDR2 YYREEE (reference sequence). Trimming took off 4 bases at V and 0 bases at J, with 20 bases between the two ends. This CDR3 is built from 18 residues.

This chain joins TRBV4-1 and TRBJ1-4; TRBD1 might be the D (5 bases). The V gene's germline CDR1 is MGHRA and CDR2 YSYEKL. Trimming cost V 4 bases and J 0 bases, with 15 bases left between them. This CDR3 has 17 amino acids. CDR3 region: CASSRTGLVATNEKLFF. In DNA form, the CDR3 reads TGCGCCAGCAGCCGTACAGGACTAGTTGCAACTAATGAAAAACTGTTTTTT.

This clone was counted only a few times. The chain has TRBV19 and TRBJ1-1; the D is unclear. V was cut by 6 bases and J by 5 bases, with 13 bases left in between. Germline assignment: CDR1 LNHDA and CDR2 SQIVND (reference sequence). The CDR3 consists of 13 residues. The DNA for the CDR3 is TGTGCCAGTAGCTCAGTCGAGGGAACTGAAGCTTTCTTT. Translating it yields CASSSVEGTEAFF. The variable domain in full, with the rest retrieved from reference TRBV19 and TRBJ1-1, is DGGITQSPKYLFRKEGQNVTLSCEQNLNHDAMYWYRQDPGQGLRLIYYSQIVNDFQKGDIAEGYSVSREKKESFPLTVTSAQKNPTAFYLCASSSVEGTEAFFGQGTRLTVV.

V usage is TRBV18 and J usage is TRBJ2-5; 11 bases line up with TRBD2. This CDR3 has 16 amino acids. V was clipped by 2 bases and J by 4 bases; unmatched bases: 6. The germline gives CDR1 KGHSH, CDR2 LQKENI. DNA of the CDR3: TGTGCCAGCTCACCAGGGTCACTAGCGGGAGCAGAGACCCAGTACTTC. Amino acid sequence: CASSPGSLAGAETQYF.

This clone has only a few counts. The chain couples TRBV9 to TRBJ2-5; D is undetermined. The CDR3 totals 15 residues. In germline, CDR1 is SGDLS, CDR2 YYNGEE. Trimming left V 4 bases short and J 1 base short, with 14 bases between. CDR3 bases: TGTGCCAGCAGCCTGGAGCCCGCCTCCCAAGAGACCCAGTACTTC. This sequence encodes CASSLEPASQETQYF.

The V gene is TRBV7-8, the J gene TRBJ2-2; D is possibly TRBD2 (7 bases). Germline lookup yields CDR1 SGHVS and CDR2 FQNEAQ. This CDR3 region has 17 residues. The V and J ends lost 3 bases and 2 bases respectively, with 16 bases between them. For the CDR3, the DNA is TGTGCCAGCAGCTTTCCCTGGGGGGGCGATAACACCGGGGAGCTGTTTTTT. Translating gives CASSFPWGGDNTGELFF.

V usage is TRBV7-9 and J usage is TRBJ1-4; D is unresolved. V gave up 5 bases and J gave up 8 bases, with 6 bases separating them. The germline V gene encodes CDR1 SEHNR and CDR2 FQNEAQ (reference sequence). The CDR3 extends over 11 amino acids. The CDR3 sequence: CASSQKEKLFF. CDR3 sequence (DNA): TGTGCCAGCAGCCAGAAAGAAAAACTGTTTTTT.

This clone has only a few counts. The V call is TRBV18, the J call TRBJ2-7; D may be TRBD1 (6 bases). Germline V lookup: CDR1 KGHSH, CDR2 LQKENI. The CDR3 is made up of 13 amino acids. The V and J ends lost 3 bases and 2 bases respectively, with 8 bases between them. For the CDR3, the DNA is TGTGCCAGCTCACCGACAGGTACCTACGAGCAGTACTTC. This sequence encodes CASSPTGTYEQYF.

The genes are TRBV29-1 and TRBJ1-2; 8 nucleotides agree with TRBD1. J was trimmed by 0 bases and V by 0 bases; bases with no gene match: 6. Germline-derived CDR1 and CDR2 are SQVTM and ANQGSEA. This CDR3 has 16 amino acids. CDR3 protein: CSVEDQYRGSNYGYTF. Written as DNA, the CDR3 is TGCAGCGTTGAAGATCAGTACAGGGGGTCTAACTATGGCTACACCTTC.

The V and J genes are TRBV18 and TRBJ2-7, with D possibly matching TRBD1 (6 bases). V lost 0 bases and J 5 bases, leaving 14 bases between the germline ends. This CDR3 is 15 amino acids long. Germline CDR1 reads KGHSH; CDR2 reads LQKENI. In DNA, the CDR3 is TGTGCCAGCTCACCACCGGGGGCTAGCAAAAACGAGCAGTACTTC. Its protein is CASSPPGASKNEQYF.

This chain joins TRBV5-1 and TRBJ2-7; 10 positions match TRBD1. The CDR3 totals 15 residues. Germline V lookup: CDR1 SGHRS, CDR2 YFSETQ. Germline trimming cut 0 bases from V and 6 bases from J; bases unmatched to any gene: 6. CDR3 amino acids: CASSLATDRGSEQYF. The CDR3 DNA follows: TGCGCCAGCAGCTTGGCGACGGACAGGGGGAGCGAGCAGTACTTC.

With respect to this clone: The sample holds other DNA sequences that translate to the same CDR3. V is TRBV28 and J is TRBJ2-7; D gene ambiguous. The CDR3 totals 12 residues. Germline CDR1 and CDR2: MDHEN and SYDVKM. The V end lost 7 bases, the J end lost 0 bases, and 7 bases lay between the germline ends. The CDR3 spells CASTVSSYEQYF. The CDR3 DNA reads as TGTGCCAGCACGGTGAGCTCCTACGAGCAGTACTTC.

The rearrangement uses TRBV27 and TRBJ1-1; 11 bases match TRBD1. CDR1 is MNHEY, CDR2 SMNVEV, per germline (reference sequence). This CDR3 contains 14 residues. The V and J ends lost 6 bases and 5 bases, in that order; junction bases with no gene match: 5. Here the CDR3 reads CASSRTGGYTEAFF. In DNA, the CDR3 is TGTGCCAGCAGCCGGACAGGGGGCTATACTGAAGCTTTCTTT.

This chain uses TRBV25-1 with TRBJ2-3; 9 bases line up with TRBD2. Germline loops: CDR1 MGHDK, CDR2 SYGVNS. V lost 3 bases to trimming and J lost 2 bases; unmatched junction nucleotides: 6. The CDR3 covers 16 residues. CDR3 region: CASSDHSGRLTDTQYF. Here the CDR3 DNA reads TGTGCCAGCAGTGACCATAGCGGGAGACTCACAGATACGCAGTATTTT.

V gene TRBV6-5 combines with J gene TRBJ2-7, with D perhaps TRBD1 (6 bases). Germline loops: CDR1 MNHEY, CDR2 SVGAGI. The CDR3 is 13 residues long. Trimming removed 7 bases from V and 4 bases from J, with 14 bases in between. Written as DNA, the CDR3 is TGTGCCAGCACCAAAGCAGGGGTGTACGAGCAGTACTTC. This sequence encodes CASTKAGVYEQYF.

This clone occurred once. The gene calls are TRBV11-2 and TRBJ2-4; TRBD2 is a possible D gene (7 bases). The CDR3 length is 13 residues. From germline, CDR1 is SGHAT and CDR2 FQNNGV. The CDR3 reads CAGGGLAKNIQYF. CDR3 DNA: TGTGCAGGGGGGGGCTTAGCCAAAAACATTCAGTACTTC.

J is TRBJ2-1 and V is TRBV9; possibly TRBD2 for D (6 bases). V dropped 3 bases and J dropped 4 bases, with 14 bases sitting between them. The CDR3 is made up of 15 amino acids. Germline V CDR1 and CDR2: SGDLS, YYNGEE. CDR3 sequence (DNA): TGTGCCAGCAGCGCGGGTGGCGGGATTTACAATGAGCAGTTCTTC. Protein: CASSAGGGIYNEQFF.

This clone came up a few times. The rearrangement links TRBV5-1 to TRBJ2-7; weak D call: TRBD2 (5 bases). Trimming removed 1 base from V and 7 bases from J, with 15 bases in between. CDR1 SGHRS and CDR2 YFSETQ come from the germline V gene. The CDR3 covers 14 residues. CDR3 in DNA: TGCGCCAGCAGCTTGCTTCTCGATACGGGGGAGCAGTACTTC. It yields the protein CASSLLLDTGEQYF.

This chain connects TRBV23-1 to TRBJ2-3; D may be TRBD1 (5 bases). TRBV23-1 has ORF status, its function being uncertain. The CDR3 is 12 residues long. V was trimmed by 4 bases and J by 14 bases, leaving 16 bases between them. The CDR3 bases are TGCGCCAGCAGTCCGGACACTACGCAGCCGTATTTT. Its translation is CASSPDTTQPYF.

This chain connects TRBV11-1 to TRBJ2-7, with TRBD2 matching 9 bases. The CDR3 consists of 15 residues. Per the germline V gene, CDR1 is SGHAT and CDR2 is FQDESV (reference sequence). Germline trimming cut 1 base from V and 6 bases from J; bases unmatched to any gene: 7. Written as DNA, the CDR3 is TGTGCCAGCAGCTTAGTGGCTAGCGGGATAACCGAGCAGTACTTC. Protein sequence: CASSLVASGITEQYF.